Listed here are 13 T cell receptor beta chains from one sample, sequenced in a study of post-analysis software for immune sequencing data. Each TCR beta cDNA library carried unique molecular identifiers. In TCRdb, the PCR reads were re-called with MiXCR into one record per CDR3 protein. The repertoire holds more than 350,000 distinct CDR3 sequences, with 39% as singletons. No antigen has been assigned to these receptors. Study observations and caveats: TRBV5-6, TRBV5-1 and TRBV20-1 were among 4 or 5 TRBV segments more frequent in patients than controls.

Sequencing input: blood. Receptors originate from a girl under 10 years old with multiple sclerosis.

The chain links TRBV2 to TRBJ1-1; possibly TRBD1 for D (6 bases). The CDR3 runs to 11 residues. Deletions cut 7 bases from V and 4 bases from J, with 7 bases between. The germline V gene has CDR1 SNHLY and CDR2 FYNNEI. The CDR3 nucleotides are TGTGCCAGCACCAGGGGCACTGAAGCTTTCTTT. Protein: CASTRGTEAFF.

The rearrangement uses TRBV14 and TRBJ2-3; 11 bases align to TRBD2. Germline CDR1 reads SGHDN; CDR2 reads FVKESK. The CDR3 length is 17 residues. Trimming at V came to 4 bases and at J to 2 bases, leaving 8 bases not matched to a gene. The CDR3 coding sequence is TGTGCCAGCAGCCTCCAGCGTAGCGGGAGGGCCACAGATACGCAGTATTTT. Protein product: CASSLQRSGRATDTQYF.

The J gene is TRBJ2-4, the V gene TRBV29-1; D is undetermined. Per the germline V gene, CDR1 is SQVTM and CDR2 is ANQGSEA. The ends were cut back, 1 base at V and 5 bases at J, with 6 bases in the middle. This CDR3 region has 12 residues. CDR3: CSVEGAQNIQYF. CDR3 DNA: TGCAGCGTTGAAGGGGCTCAAAACATTCAGTACTTC.

This clonotype was observed a few times. This chain uses TRBV7-3 with TRBJ2-5; D is undetermined. The length of the CDR3 is 13 residues. Germline values: CDR1 SGHTA, CDR2 FQGTGA. Deletions cut 0 bases from V and 2 bases from J, with 4 bases between. CDR3 residues: CASSLTHQETQYF. The CDR3 DNA follows: TGTGCCAGCAGCTTAACGCATCAAGAGACCCAGTACTTC.

The chain couples TRBV11-1 to TRBJ2-7; D is ambiguous. Germline CDR1 and CDR2: SGHAT and FQDESV (reference sequence). The V gene lost 5 bases and the J gene lost 5 bases, with 7 bases spanning the gap. The CDR3 consists of 11 residues. The CDR3: CASSMGNEQYF. The CDR3 bases are TGTGCCAGCAGCATGGGAAACGAGCAGTACTTC.

The gene calls are TRBV5-1 and TRBJ2-3, with TRBD1 identical over 7 bases. Germline V CDR1 and CDR2: SGHRS, YFSETQ. The CDR3 totals 13 residues. Trimming removed 4 bases from V and 6 bases from J; junction bases left unmatched: 5. This CDR3 is CASSELTGDTQYF. DNA of the CDR3: TGCGCCAGCAGCGAACTGACAGGGGATACGCAGTATTTT.

This clonotype occurred a few times. The V call is TRBV7-9, the J call TRBJ1-2, with D tentatively TRBD1 (6 bases). The CDR3 has 17 amino acids. The germline gives CDR1 SEHNR, CDR2 FQNEAQ (reference sequence). V shed 0 bases and J shed 4 bases, with 18 bases lying between them. The CDR3, as DNA: TGTGCCAGCAGCTTAGCGTCATCAGGGGTCCCCTCCTATGGCTACACCTTC. Its protein product is CASSLASSGVPSYGYTF. The complete variable domain, with remaining parts taken from reference TRBV7-9 and TRBJ1-2, reads DTGVSQNPRHKITKRGQNVTFRCDPISEHNRLYWYRQTLGQGPEFLTYFQNEAQLEKSRLLSDRFSAERPKGSFSTLEIQRTEQGDSAMYLCASSLASSGVPSYGYTFGSGTRLTVV.

The chain links TRBV28 to TRBJ2-7; D is ambiguous. V was pared by 6 bases and J by 2 bases, with 14 bases between. There are 14 residues in the CDR3. The germline gives CDR1 MDHEN, CDR2 SYDVKM. This CDR3 reads CASSFVGIPYEQYF. In DNA form, the CDR3 reads TGTGCCAGCAGCTTCGTGGGAATACCCTACGAGCAGTACTTC.

This clonotype was counted a few times. The rearrangement links TRBV6-2 or TRBV6-3 to TRBJ2-3; D not certain. This CDR3 contains 12 residues. V lost 6 bases to trimming and J lost 4 bases, with 8 bases between them. Germline V gene data show CDR1 as MNHEY and CDR2 as SVGEGT. CDR3 DNA: TGTGCCAGCAGCCCTTGGTCAGATACGCAGTATTTT. Translating it yields CASSPWSDTQYF.

This clonotype was detected ten times or more. V usage is TRBV6-6 and J usage is TRBJ1-2; 7 bases match TRBD1. The CDR3 contains 15 residues. Germline CDR1 reads MNHNY; CDR2 reads SVGAGI (reference sequence). J gave up 2 bases and V 4 bases, and 7 bases lay outside the gene matches. Here the CDR3 reads CASSLRTGANYGYTF. The CDR3 nucleotides read TGTGCCAGCAGTTTAAGGACAGGAGCCAACTATGGCTACACCTTC.

This rearrangement joins TRBV5-1 to TRBJ2-5; a weak D match, TRBD2 (5 bases). The germline V and J ends were trimmed by 0 bases and 1 base, with 22 bases remaining between them. This CDR3 has 19 amino acids. Germline CDR1 SGHRS, CDR2 YFSETQ. The CDR3 spells CASSLAGYSDYYVQETQYF. The CDR3 region has the DNA TGCGCCAGCAGCTTGGCCGGTTATTCAGACTACTATGTCCAAGAGACCCAGTACTTC.

The chain combines TRBV29-1 with TRBJ1-2; 7 bases fit TRBD1. Germline V gives CDR1 SQVTM, CDR2 ANQGSEA. With V trimmed by 8 bases and J by 2 bases, 8 bases remained unmatched. The CDR3 is 13 amino acids. This CDR3 is CSTRQGLNYGYTF. CDR3 sequence (DNA): TGCAGCACTAGACAGGGACTCAACTATGGCTACACCTTC.

V usage is TRBV15 and J usage is TRBJ1-6; D gene ambiguous. This CDR3 has 14 amino acids. Germline CDR1 is LNHNV and CDR2 is YYDKDF (reference sequence). V was cut by 0 bases and J by 8 bases, with 8 bases left in between. The CDR3 spells CATSRDGPDSPLHF. CDR3 nucleotide sequence: TGTGCCACCAGCAGAGATGGACCCGATTCACCCCTCCACTTT.